Listed below are T cell receptor beta chains from one sample, sequenced in a study of cytomegalovirus exposure and HLA in healthy donors. The method was immunoSEQ multiplex PCR; TCRdb's version includes in-frame clones alone and lacks a portion of them. The sample shows tens of thousands of clones, more than 60% of them seen only once. The sequencing input was PBMCs. The receptor source for this set is a male donor in good health and CMV-seropositive. The conserved cysteine and the conserved F or W are not part of the CDR3 here.

J,V,CDR3
TRBJ2-5,TRBV18,ASSPPGWDQGKETQY
TRBJ2-7,TRBV14,ASSQDSAGGYHEQY
TRBJ1-2,TRBV5-1,ASSPTGESYGYT
-,TRBV28,ASSLSRYYEQY
TRBJ1-5,TRBV6-4,ASRAQGAGNQPQH
TRBJ2-5,TRBV27,ASSPLQGAETQY
TRBJ1-5,TRBV28,ASRTGGSGSQPQH
TRBJ2-5,TRBV28,ATRGSSETQY
TRBJ2-2,TRBV7-3,ASSLRRLAGNTGELF
TRBJ2-7,TRBV7-3,ASSYHRGEQY
TRBJ1-5,TRBV5-5,ASSLADSPAGPQH
-,TRBV15,ATSLRQKSYEQY
TRBJ2-5,TRBV9,ASSVGGETQY
TRBJ2-2,TRBV2,ASSGPSAGGSGELF
TRBJ2-5,TRBV10-3,ATGLAGGQQETQY
TRBJ1-5,TRBV19,ASSTFPRDRGDQPQH
TRBJ2-1,TRBV11-2,ASSRRGLHHEQF
TRBJ2-6,TRBV7-9,ASSPNRGQGGANVLT
TRBJ1-6,TRBV2,ASSELGQGFYNSPLH
TRBJ2-1,TRBV7-3,ASSSTSGIAGEQF
TRBJ2-5,TRBV6-6,ASRQGQTTTEQY
TRBJ1-4,TRBV7-9,ASSIGTGGDEKLF
TRBJ2-3,TRBV28,ASRSGTSGLHTQY
TRBJ2-1,TRBV7-9,ASIVTISGSYNEQF
TRBJ2-7,TRBV18,ASSRLDSMAREQY